This T cell receptor (beta chain) originates from a study of metastatic and nonmetastatic thyroid tumors (dated by TCRdb to the early 2020s). Some background on the complete study: Repertoires were compared across peripheral blood and tumor or nodule tissue samples from malignant and benign thyroid patients.

This clone was detected once. What this receptor recognizes is not known. At one boundary the junction diverges from the germline segment, which might be a read error. The CDR3 goes from the cysteine to the phenylalanine over 12 residues. Only the CDR3 portion is preserved as DNA: 36 bases, with reading frame beginning at the first base. Taken from the germline V gene, the CDR1 and CDR2 loops are SGHNT and YENEEA. No patient had received any treatment before thyroid surgery. Using T-cell receptor beta sequencing, the researchers looked back retrospectively at clinical samples from patients, gathered between the early 2010s and the late 2010s. The investigation overall reported the following: TCR beta diversity was reported as significantly higher in malignant tumors than in benign nodules, in both blood and tumor samples.

Library prep was done by PCR. TCRdb lists the instrument as Illumina HiSeq 4000. High-throughput sequencing was used to profile the CDR3 region of the TCR beta-chain in every patient. As for the original processing: The researchers built a classifier to tell apart papillary thyroid cancer patients with distant metastasis, based on CDR3 differences among clinicopathological groups. To measure repertoire diversity the researchers used the Shannon index, while the Morisita-Horn index served to gauge how similar the tumor and blood repertoires were. TCRdb reprocessed the public reads (quality trimming at Q25 with fastp, clone calling with MiXCR) and kept in-frame beta chains. The V and J calls follow TCRdb's processing rather than the paper's. The sample table shows roughly 40,000 clones, and about a sixth are seen once. Clones ranked in the top ten supply 5.5% to 7% of the sample.

This sequence originates from a male donor with papillary thyroid cancer or a benign thyroid nodule (not recorded which). Some clones in this sample may be carry-over from other donors' samples. Here the chain combines TRBV11-3 and TRBJ2-7; no confident D gene assignment can be made. What was sequenced was blood. CDR3 region: CASSLQTVRSDF. Read as DNA, the sequence is TGTGCCAGCAGTTTACAAACAGTGCGGAGCGACTTC.